This TCR beta chain was recovered during a study of T-cell reconstitution after alpha-beta-depleted transplantation in children. A TCRbeta library incorporating unique molecular identifiers was prepared. TCRdb re-derived calls from the PCR reads in MiXCR, one entry per CDR3 protein. The table shows 400,000 to 500,000 distinct CDR3 sequences, with about a tenth occurring only once. This clonotype was counted once. This specimen consisted of PBMCs from the stem cell graft donor, obtained from the stem cell graft. This TCR was sampled from a human donor who donated a stem cell graft to a child with acute myeloid leukemia.

The CDR3 protein is CASSPARAGAYEQFF. Here the CDR3 DNA reads TGCGCCAGCAGCCCAGCCCGAGCGGGAGCATACGAGCAGTTCTTC. The chain recombines TRBV4-3 with TRBJ2-1; 8 bases are a match to TRBD2. V was pared by 4 bases and J by 10 bases, with 12 bases of the junction left unmatched. CDR1 is LGHNA and CDR2 is YSLEER in the germline V gene. This CDR3 contains 15 residues.